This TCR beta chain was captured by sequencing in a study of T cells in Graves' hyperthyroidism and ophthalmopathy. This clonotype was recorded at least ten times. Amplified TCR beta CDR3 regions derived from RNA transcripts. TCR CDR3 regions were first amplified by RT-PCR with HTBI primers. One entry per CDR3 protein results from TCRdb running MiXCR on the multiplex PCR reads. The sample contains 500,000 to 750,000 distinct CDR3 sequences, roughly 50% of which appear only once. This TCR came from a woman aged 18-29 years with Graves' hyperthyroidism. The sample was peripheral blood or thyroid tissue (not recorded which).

CDR3 DNA: TGCAGCGATCCGGCCCCCGGTCGGGGGGAGCTGTTTTTT. Its protein product is CSDPAPGRGELFF. The chain couples TRBV29-1 to TRBJ2-2; no clear D. Between the trimmed V and J ends, which lost 7 bases and 8 bases, there was a span of 17 bases. The germline CDR1 and CDR2 sequences are SQVTM and ANQGSEA. This CDR3 region has 13 residues.